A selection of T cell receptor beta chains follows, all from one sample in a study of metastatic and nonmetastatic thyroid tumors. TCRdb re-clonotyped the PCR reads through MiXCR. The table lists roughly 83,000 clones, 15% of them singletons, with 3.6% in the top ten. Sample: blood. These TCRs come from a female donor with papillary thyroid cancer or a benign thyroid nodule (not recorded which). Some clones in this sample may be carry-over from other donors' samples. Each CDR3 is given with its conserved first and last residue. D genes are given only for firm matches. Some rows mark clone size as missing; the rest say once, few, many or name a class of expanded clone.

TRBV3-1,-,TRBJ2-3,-,CASSHSRWGDTQYF,TGTGCCAGCAGCCACAGTAGGTGGGGAGATACGCAGTATTTT
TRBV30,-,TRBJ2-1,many,CAWTLGNEQFF,TGTGCCTGGACCCTAGGGAATGAGCAGTTCTTC
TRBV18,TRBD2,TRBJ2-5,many,CASSRLGLAGLETQYF,TGTGCCAGCTCACGACTGGGACTAGCGGGGCTGGAGACCCAGTACTTC
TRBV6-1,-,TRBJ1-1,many,CASSSPRGGSGTEAFF,TGTGCCAGCAGTTCTCCACGGGGGGGCTCCGGGACTGAAGCTTTCTTT
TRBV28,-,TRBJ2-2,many,CAAQTVNTGELFF,TGTGCCGCACAGACAGTGAACACCGGGGAGCTGTTTTTT
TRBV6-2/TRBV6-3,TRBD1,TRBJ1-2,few,CASSYDRDRSPYGNTF,TGTGCCAGCAGCTACGACCGGGACAGGTCTCCCTATGGCAACACCTTC
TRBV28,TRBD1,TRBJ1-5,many,CASSLGQGSNQPQHF,TGTGCCAGCAGTTTAGGACAGGGAAGCAATCAGCCCCAGCATTTT
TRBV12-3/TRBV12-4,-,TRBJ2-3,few,CASSLGSGDTQYF,TGTGCCAGCAGTTTAGGGTCTGGGGATACGCAGTATTTT
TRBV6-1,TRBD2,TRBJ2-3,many,CASSEKRGGPDTQYF,TGTGCCAGCAGTGAAAAGCGGGGGGGCCCAGATACGCAGTATTTT
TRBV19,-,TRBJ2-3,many,CASSNRLRDTQYF,TGTGCCAGTAGTAACCGGTTGCGGGATACGCAGTATTTT
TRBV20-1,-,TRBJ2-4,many,CSARGRVAKNIQYF,TGCAGTGCTAGGGGCAGGGTAGCCAAAAACATTCAGTACTTC
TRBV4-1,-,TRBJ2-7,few,CASSQDILRSYEQYF,TGCGCCAGCAGCCAAGATATATTGCGCTCCTACGAGCAGTACTTC
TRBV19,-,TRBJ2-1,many,CASSALLSSYNEQFF,TGTGCCAGTAGTGCCCTACTTAGCTCCTACAATGAGCAGTTCTTC
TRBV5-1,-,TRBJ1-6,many,CASSPTPGWWNSPLHF,TGCGCCAGCAGCCCAACCCCGGGGTGGTGGAATTCACCCCTCCACTTT
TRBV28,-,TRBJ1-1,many,CASSLLGRFNTEAFF,TGTGCCAGCAGTTTATTGGGACGGTTTAACACTGAAGCTTTCTTT
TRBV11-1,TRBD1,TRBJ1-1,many,CASSPLDGQAANTEAFF,TGTGCCAGCAGCCCGTTGGATGGACAGGCTGCGAACACTGAAGCTTTCTTT
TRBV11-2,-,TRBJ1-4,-,CASSLNGVPNEKLFF,TGTGCCAGCAGCCTAAACGGGGTTCCTAATGAAAAACTGTTTTTT
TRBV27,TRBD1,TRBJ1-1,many,CASSAPGGEAFF,TGTGCCAGCAGCGCACCAGGGGGCGAAGCTTTCTTT
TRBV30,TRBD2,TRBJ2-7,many,CAWKPYGASGGAGEQYF,TGTGCCTGGAAGCCGTACGGGGCTAGCGGGGGGGCTGGAGAGCAGTACTTC
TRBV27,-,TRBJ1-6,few,CVSSQVGGGSPLQF,-
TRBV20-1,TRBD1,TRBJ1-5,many,CSARNRGSQPQHF,TGCAGTGCTAGAAACAGGGGTAGTCAGCCCCAGCATTTT
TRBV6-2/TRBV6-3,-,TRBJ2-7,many,CASSYQTSYEQYF,TGTGCCAGCAGTTACCAGACGTCGTACGAGCAGTACTTC
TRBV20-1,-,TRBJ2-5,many,CSARPKGQGRETQYF,TGCAGTGCTAGACCTAAGGGGCAGGGGCGGGAGACCCAGTACTTC
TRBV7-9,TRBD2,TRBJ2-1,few,CASSPQLASGEQFF,TGTGCCAGCAGCCCCCAGTTGGCTAGCGGTGAGCAGTTCTTC
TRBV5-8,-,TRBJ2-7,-,CAISPALAGYYEQYF,TGTGCCATCAGCCCCGCCTTGGCGGGGTACTACGAGCAGTACTTC
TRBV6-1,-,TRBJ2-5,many,CASSEVWLKETQYF,TGTGCCAGCAGTGAAGTATGGCTTAAAGAGACCCAGTACTTC
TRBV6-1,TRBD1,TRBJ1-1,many,CASHLPGTGSRSTEAFF,TGTGCCAGCCACCTCCCCGGGACAGGGTCAAGGTCCACTGAAGCTTTCTTT
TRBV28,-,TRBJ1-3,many,CASSSGTNSGNTIYF,TGTGCCAGCAGTTCCGGGACAAACTCTGGAAACACCATATATTTT
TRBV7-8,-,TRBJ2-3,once,CASSKMPHSTDTQYF,TGTGCCAGCAGCAAGATGCCGCACAGCACAGATACGCAGTATTTT